This T cell receptor beta chain was found in a study of post-analysis software for immune sequencing data. Whole-study findings and limits: Elevated frequency relative to controls characterized a handful of TRBV segments in patients, TRBV5-6, TRBV5-1 and TRBV20-1 among them. Under the F measure, samples that were prepared in one batch clustered strongly together. The study found significantly lower normalized Chao1 diversity in multiple sclerosis patients than in controls.

The CDR3 is 13 residues long. Trimming shortened V by 4 bases and J by 5 bases, and 11 bases separated the two germline ends. Points on this clonotype: Antigen unknown.

Unique molecular identifiers were carried by the TCR beta cDNA libraries. A population of about 1 to 11 million T cells gave rise to roughly 500,000 cDNA molecules. TCRdb processed the PCR reads anew with MiXCR; each CDR3 protein has one entry. The data hold 160,000 or so distinct CDR3 sequences, with around 36% observed a single time. The clonotype originates from a girl aged 10 to 17 with multiple sclerosis. The input for sequencing was blood, taken after autologous hematopoietic stem cell transplantation. This chain connects TRBV12-3 or TRBV12-4 to TRBJ2-5, with D unclear. As DNA, the CDR3 is TGTGCCAGCAGTTGGAGACCTCGGGAGACCCAGTACTTC. Translated: CASSWRPRETQYF.